One sample yielded the 30 T cell receptor beta chains listed below, sequenced in a study of cytotoxic CD8 clonotypes in ibrutinib-treated CLL. Sequencing was performed with immunoSEQ multiplex PCR; in TCRdb, only in-frame clones are kept and a portion is missing. The sample holds about 25,000 clones; approximately 85% are singletons and the top ten take roughly 8%. The specimen comprised PBMCs, sampled after 24 months of ibrutinib treatment. Receptors originate from a human donor with chronic lymphocytic leukemia.

This clone was recorded only once. The chain is built from TRBV6-1 and TRBJ2-7, with 11 nucleotides matching TRBD2. V lost 3 bases to trimming and J lost 4 bases; unmatched junction nucleotides: 5. Germline V lookup: CDR1 MNHNS, CDR2 SASEGT. CDR3 length: 15 amino acids. The CDR3: CASSDVAGGGYEQYF. CDR3 nucleotides: TGTGCCAGCAGTGATGTAGCGGGGGGGGGTTACGAGCAGTACTTC.

Only one count was recorded for this clone. The chain uses TRBV7-9 and TRBJ2-7, with D perhaps given as TRBD1 or TRBD2 (5 bases each). Germline CDR1 and CDR2: SEHNR and FQNEAQ (reference sequence). The CDR3 length is 18 residues. Deletions cut 2 bases from V and 6 bases from J, with 26 bases between. CDR3 DNA: TGTGCCAGCAGCTTACCCAGGAAGGAGGCAAGGGGAGAGGGCGAGCAGTACTTC. Amino acid sequence: CASSLPRKEARGEGEQYF.

The chain carries TRBV5-6 and TRBJ2-5; D call uncertain. CDR1 is SGHDT and CDR2 is YYEEEE in the germline V gene. The CDR3 has 14 amino acids. V shed 2 bases and J shed 4 bases, with 12 bases lying between them. DNA for the CDR3: TGTGCCAGCAGCTTTGCGTTCGTAGCAGAGACCCAGTACTTC. As protein: CASSFAFVAETQYF.

This chain connects TRBV18 to TRBJ1-5; D possibly corresponds to TRBD1 (6 bases). CDR3 length: 15 amino acids. Trimming took off 3 bases at V and 5 bases at J, with 14 bases between the two ends. From germline, CDR1 is KGHSH and CDR2 LQKENI. CDR3 sequence: CASSPWGAGDQPQHF. CDR3 DNA sequence: TGTGCCAGCTCACCCTGGGGGGCGGGAGATCAGCCCCAGCATTTT.

This clone was detected only a few times. The chain carries TRBV7-6 and TRBJ2-7; D might be TRBD1 or TRBD2, each matching 7 bases. The CDR3 is 14 residues long. CDR1 and CDR2 from the germline V gene are SGHVS and FNYEAQ. V lost 1 base and J 6 bases, leaving 13 bases between the germline ends. CDR3 residues: CASSLGSRGGEQYF. CDR3 in DNA: TGTGCCAGCAGCTTAGGTTCCAGGGGGGGCGAGCAGTACTTC.

This chain links TRBV7-6 with TRBJ2-1, with D perhaps given as TRBD1 or TRBD2 (6 bases each). From germline, CDR1 is SGHVS and CDR2 FNYEAQ. This CDR3 contains 17 residues. The germline V and J ends were trimmed by 1 base and 5 bases, with 18 bases remaining between them. The DNA for the CDR3 is TGTGCCAGCAGCTTAGTGGGCGGGACAAATTTTAACAATGAGCAGTTCTTC. It yields the protein CASSLVGGTNFNNEQFF.

The chain couples TRBV11-2 to TRBJ2-5; weak D call: TRBD2 (6 bases). The CDR3 spans 15 residues. The germline gives CDR1 SGHAT, CDR2 FQNNGV. The ends were cut back, 1 base at V and 3 bases at J, with 12 bases in the middle. The CDR3 sequence: CASSLGGGAEETQYF. CDR3 DNA sequence: TGTGCCAGCAGCTTAGGCGGCGGGGCCGAAGAGACCCAGTACTTC.

The chain is built from TRBV14 and TRBJ2-3, with a weak D call TRBD1 (5 bases). Trimming left V 7 bases short and J 3 bases short, with 11 bases between. The length of the CDR3 is 13 residues. CDR1 SGHDN and CDR2 FVKESK come from the germline V gene. CDR3: CASMGRDTDTQYF. DNA of the CDR3: TGTGCCAGCATGGGGCGAGATACAGATACGCAGTATTTT.

The rearrangement links TRBV7-9 to TRBJ1-1; 7 bases fit TRBD1. The CDR3 runs to 13 residues. Germline V CDR1 and CDR2: SEHNR, FQNEAQ (reference sequence). V shed 3 bases, J shed 9 bases, and the junction held 7 bases outside the gene matches. The CDR3 here is CASSFRQGAQAFF. The CDR3 DNA reads as TGTGCCAGCAGCTTCCGACAGGGTGCACAAGCTTTCTTT.

This chain connects TRBV2 to TRBJ2-7, with TRBD1 matching 9 bases. The ends lost 4 bases at V and 2 bases at J; junction bases unmatched: 3. There are 14 residues in the CDR3. CDR1 is SNHLY and CDR2 is FYNNEI in the germline V gene. The CDR3 reads CASSARQGAYEQYF. CDR3 bases: TGTGCCAGCAGTGCCCGACAGGGGGCCTACGAGCAGTACTTC.

The chain links TRBV9 to TRBJ2-7; 8 bases fit TRBD1. The CDR3 covers 14 residues. V shed 3 bases and J 7 bases; nucleotides not matched to a gene: 9. Germline assignment: CDR1 SGDLS and CDR2 YYNGEE. CDR3 DNA: TGTGCCAGCAGCGGCGGACAGGGTATCGGGGAGCAGTACTTC. It specifies CASSGGQGIGEQYF.

V and J are TRBV6-5 and TRBJ2-7, with 8 bases lining up with TRBD2. Germline V CDR1 and CDR2: MNHEY, SVGAGI. The CDR3 has 15 amino acids. V gave up 0 bases and J gave up 2 bases; unmatched junction bases: 3. The CDR3 DNA sequence: TGTGCCAGCAGTTACTCTAGCGGGGCTCCCTACGAGCAGTACTTC. The encoded protein is CASSYSSGAPYEQYF.

This clone was counted a few times. The chain carries TRBV6-4 and TRBJ2-2; D not resolved. V lost 7 bases to trimming and J lost 0 bases, with 9 bases between them. The germline CDR1 and CDR2 sequences are MRHNA and SNTAGT. This CDR3 spans 14 amino acids. The CDR3: CASTSGPNTGELFF. The CDR3 nucleotides are TGTGCCAGCACTTCTGGCCCGAACACCGGGGAGCTGTTTTTT.

The chain couples TRBV7-6 to TRBJ2-1, with D possibly TRBD2 on 7 matching bases. This CDR3 has 15 residues. Germline CDR1 reads SGHVS; CDR2 reads FNYEAQ. V shed 7 bases and J shed 7 bases, with 20 bases lying between them. This CDR3 reads CASTLLGGGGNEQFF. The DNA of the CDR3 is TGTGCCAGCACCCTTCTAGGGGGGGGCGGGAATGAGCAGTTCTTC.

The J gene is TRBJ1-5, the V gene TRBV9; D remains unclear. This CDR3 is 14 amino acids long. CDR1 is SGDLS and CDR2 is YYNGEE in the germline V gene. The V and J ends lost 4 bases and 3 bases respectively, with 11 bases between them. CDR3 sequence reads: CASSRDTSNQPQHF. The DNA of the CDR3 is TGTGCCAGCAGCCGAGACACATCCAATCAGCCCCAGCATTTT.

The V gene is TRBV7-2, the J gene TRBJ1-1; TRBD1 aligns across 7 bases. The CDR3 contains 14 residues. CDR1 SGHTA and CDR2 FQGNSA come from the germline V gene. J was trimmed by 6 bases and V by 4 bases; bases with no gene match: 8. The CDR3 here is CASSSGTVPPEAFF. The CDR3 nucleotides read TGTGCCAGCAGCTCGGGGACAGTCCCACCTGAAGCTTTCTTT.

This sequence joins TRBV7-9 and TRBJ2-7, with 9 bases matching TRBD1. V dropped 3 bases and J dropped 4; count of bases not matched to a gene: 13. Germline loops: CDR1 SEHNR, CDR2 FQNEAQ (reference sequence). The CDR3 spans 17 residues. The CDR3 region is CASSFPGTGRFLYEQYF. The CDR3 DNA reads TGTGCCAGCAGCTTTCCAGGGACAGGGAGGTTCCTTTACGAGCAGTACTTC.

The J gene is TRBJ1-2, the V gene TRBV20-1; no reliable D call. Per the germline V gene, CDR1 is DFQATT and CDR2 is SNEGSKA (reference sequence). This CDR3 spans 10 amino acids. The ends were cut back, 3 bases at V and 10 bases at J, with 9 bases in the middle. CDR3 protein: CSASQSHYTF. The CDR3 nucleotides are TGCAGTGCTAGTCAGTCCCACTACACCTTC.

The J gene is TRBJ2-7, the V gene TRBV7-8, with D possibly matching TRBD1 (6 bases). V was cut by 4 bases and J by 0 bases, with 13 bases left in between. This CDR3 region has 15 residues. Per germline, CDR1 SGHVS and CDR2 FQNEAQ. The CDR3 loop is CASSSGTQGSYEQYF. The DNA of the CDR3 is TGTGCCAGCAGCTCCGGGACACAGGGCTCCTACGAGCAGTACTTC. Full variable domain (remainder filled in from reference TRBV7-8 and TRBJ2-7): GAGVSQSPRYKVAKRGQDVALRCDPISGHVSLFWYQQALGQGPEFLTYFQNEAQLDKSGLPSDRFFAERPEGSVSTLKIQRTQQEDSAVYLCASSSGTQGSYEQYFGPGTRLTVT.

The sample holds a few counts of this clone. The rearrangement joins TRBV5-1 to TRBJ2-3, with TRBD2 matching over 9 bases. This CDR3 is 15 amino acids long. V lost 1 base to trimming and J lost 6 bases; unmatched junction nucleotides: 6. The V gene's germline CDR1 is SGHRS and CDR2 YFSETQ. In DNA, the CDR3 is TGCGCCAGCAGCTTGAAACTAGCGGGTGCGGATACGCAGTATTTT. It is translated as CASSLKLAGADTQYF. The full variable domain, its missing parts supplied by reference TRBV5-1 and TRBJ2-3, is KAGVTQTPRYLIKTRGQQVTLSCSPISGHRSVSWYQQTPGQGLQFLFEYFSETQRNKGNFPGRFSGRQFSNSRSEMNVSTLELGDSALYLCASSLKLAGADTQYFGPGTRLTVL.

This clone has more than one count but fewer than ten. V gene TRBV11-2 combines with J gene TRBJ1-6; a possible D gene is TRBD1 (6 bases). Trimming pared 3 bases from V and 5 bases from J, leaving 8 bases between. The CDR3 sequence is 14 residues long. The germline CDR1 and CDR2 sequences are SGHAT and FQNNGV. CDR3 sequence (DNA): TGTGCCAGCAGCTTGACAGGAAATAATTCACCCCTCCACTTT. Translation: CASSLTGNNSPLHF.

The genes are TRBV27 and TRBJ2-2; no clear D gene. The germline CDR1 and CDR2 sequences are MNHEY and SMNVEV (reference sequence). Trimming cost V 3 bases and J 6 bases, with 8 bases left between them. This CDR3 contains 13 residues. The CDR3 DNA reads TGTGCCAGCAGTTTTGGTTTCCCCGGGGAGCTGTTTTTT. It is translated as CASSFGFPGELFF.

V is TRBV28 and J is TRBJ1-2; 7 bases are a match to TRBD1. This CDR3 region has 14 residues. With V trimmed by 5 bases and J by 5 bases, 8 bases remained unmatched. Germline V lookup: CDR1 MDHEN, CDR2 SYDVKM. The CDR3 region has the DNA TGTGCCAGCAGTCTTGGACAGGAACCTTATGGCTACACCTTC. Translation gives CASSLGQEPYGYTF.

This clone was counted a single time. The chain employs TRBV28 and TRBJ1-5; D is undetermined. V was cut by 1 base and J by 5 bases, with 12 bases left in between. The CDR3 runs 15 residues. Germline-derived CDR1 and CDR2 are MDHEN and SYDVKM. As DNA, the CDR3 is TGTGCCAGCAGTTTATCCGGGGTAAGAGATCAGCCCCAGCATTTT. Residues: CASSLSGVRDQPQHF.

The rearrangement links TRBV27 to TRBJ2-5; D remains unclear. The CDR3 is 14 residues long. Germline CDR1 and CDR2: MNHEY and SMNVEV (reference sequence). Trimming stripped 0 bases from V and 3 bases from J, with 8 bases between. CDR3 DNA sequence: TGTGCCAGCAGTTTATCGTGGCCAGAAGAGACCCAGTACTTC. As protein: CASSLSWPEETQYF.

The chain recombines TRBV27 with TRBJ1-5, with D unresolved. Germline lookup yields CDR1 MNHEY and CDR2 SMNVEV (reference sequence). The V end was cut by 1 base, the J end by 2 bases, with 12 bases between. The CDR3 runs to 16 residues. The DNA of the CDR3 is TGTGCCAGCAGTTTATTTGGAGGGTTGGGCAATCAGCCCCAGCATTTT. Translation gives CASSLFGGLGNQPQHF.

The rearrangement uses TRBV11-2 and TRBJ2-7; perhaps TRBD1 as D (6 bases). CDR1 SGHAT and CDR2 FQNNGV come from the germline V gene. Trimming pared 0 bases from V and 5 bases from J, leaving 11 bases between. This CDR3 spans 14 amino acids. In DNA form, the CDR3 reads TGTGCCAGCAGCTTAGAAGCAGGGGATAACGAGCAGTACTTC. This encodes CASSLEAGDNEQYF.

This chain joins TRBV6-5 and TRBJ1-1, with D unresolved. CDR1 is MNHEY and CDR2 is SVGAGI in the germline V gene. This CDR3 is 13 amino acids long. Trimming cost V 2 bases and J 3 bases, with 7 bases left between them. The CDR3 sequence: CASSYRADTEAFF. CDR3 DNA: TGTGCCAGCAGTTACAGGGCAGACACTGAAGCTTTCTTT.

Comment on this clone: This sample also contains other DNA sequences that code for the same CDR3. V and J are TRBV4-1 and TRBJ1-6, with 10 bases fitting TRBD1. The V and J ends lost 1 base and 8 bases, in that order; junction bases with no gene match: 11. Germline CDR1 MGHRA, CDR2 YSYEKL. There are 18 residues in the CDR3. Here the CDR3 DNA reads TGCGCCAGCAGCCAAGCTTCTTCTTTCGGACAGGGGGATTCACCCCTCCACTTT. This sequence encodes CASSQASSFGQGDSPLHF.

The chain joins TRBV5-1 to TRBJ2-3; 7 bases fit TRBD2. The germline V gene encodes CDR1 SGHRS and CDR2 YFSETQ. V shed 5 bases and J 4 bases; nucleotides not matched to a gene: 7. This CDR3 has 14 residues. CDR3 sequence (DNA): TGCGCCAGCAGTCGGGGGGTAGGCCCAGATACGCAGTATTTT. Translated: CASSRGVGPDTQYF.